This passage covers 2 T cell receptor beta chains from one sample sequenced in a study of radiotherapy plus CTLA-4 blockade in lung cancer. Data came from immunoSEQ multiplex PCR; TCRdb stores just in-frame clones and leaves some out. This repertoire shows about 14,000 clones, approximately 70% found once; its top ten account for 46%. Here the sequenced sample was peripheral blood, taken from a patient treated with radiotherapy plus ipilimumab. The receptor source for this set is a human donor with non-small cell lung cancer whose response to radiotherapy plus ipilimumab could not be evaluated.

The chain couples TRBV29-1 to TRBJ2-7; possibly TRBD1 for D (5 bases). CDR1 is SQVTM and CDR2 is ANQGSEA in the germline V gene. CDR3 size: 12 residues. Deletions cut 6 bases from V and 1 base from J, with 10 bases between. CDR3 DNA sequence: TGCAGCGTCCGTGGGGCTTCCTACGAGCAGTACTTC. Amino acid sequence: CSVRGASYEQYF.

The CDR3 reads CASSYPGATNYGYTF. The DNA of the CDR3 is TGTGCCAGCTCATATCCAGGGGCTACTAACTATGGCTACACCTTC. The chain has TRBV18 and TRBJ1-2; perhaps TRBD1 as D (6 bases). Trimming took off 5 bases at V and 0 bases at J, with 13 bases between the two ends. Looked up from germline, CDR1 is KGHSH and CDR2 is LQKENI. The CDR3 runs 15 residues.